These 21 T cell receptor beta chains originate from one sample sequenced in a study of blood T cell repertoires in COVID-19. Some clones are missing from TCRdb's copy, which holds only in-frame ones; the method was immunoSEQ multiplex PCR. The sample contains some 150,000 clones, more than 75% of which appear only once. Source material: peripheral blood. The receptors stem from a human donor in a cohort sampled during active COVID-19.

The gene calls are TRBV30 and TRBJ1-6, with D possibly TRBD1 on 5 matching bases. Germline V lookup: CDR1 GTSNPN, CDR2 SVGIG (reference sequence). This CDR3 has 13 amino acids. Trimming removed 4 bases from V and 3 bases from J, with 7 bases in between. The CDR3 nucleotides are TGTGCCTGGAACGGGGGCTATAATTCACCCCTCCACTTT. Amino acid sequence: CAWNGGYNSPLHF.

The table lists this clone with a few counts. The chain recombines TRBV14 with TRBJ1-6; the D is unclear. Germline V gene data show CDR1 as SGHDN and CDR2 as FVKESK. The V and J ends lost 5 bases and 4 bases respectively, with 9 bases between them. The CDR3 runs to 14 residues. The CDR3 DNA reads TGTGCCAGCAGCGGGCAGCTGTATAATTCACCCCTCCACTTT. Its translation is CASSGQLYNSPLHF.

This chain joins TRBV7-3 and TRBJ1-1, with D unresolved. Trimming removed 2 bases from V and 1 base from J, with 8 bases in between. The CDR3 contains 14 residues. CDR1 and CDR2 from the germline V gene are SGHTA and FQGTGA. In DNA, the CDR3 is TGTGCCAGCAGCTTATGGGCAGCGAACACTGAAGCTTTCTTT. Translation gives CASSLWAANTEAFF.

The V and J genes are TRBV28 and TRBJ2-5; maybe TRBD1 (6 bases). The CDR3 contains 13 residues. V shed 7 bases and J shed 9 bases, with 18 bases lying between them. CDR1 MDHEN and CDR2 SYDVKM come from the germline V gene. The DNA for the CDR3 is TGTGCCAGCACCGACAGGACCCCAGTGGCCCAGTACTTC. This gives the protein CASTDRTPVAQYF.

The chain carries TRBV6-1 and TRBJ2-3; maybe TRBD1 (6 bases). Trimming took 0 bases from V and 7 from J, leaving 23 bases between them. This CDR3 is built from 18 residues. Germline CDR1 is MNHNS and CDR2 is SASEGT. The CDR3 is CASSEARGWGRGLNTQYF. CDR3 DNA: TGTGCCAGCAGTGAAGCGCGTGGATGGGGGCGAGGATTGAATACGCAGTATTTT.

The CDR3 DNA follows: TGTGCCAGCAGTTTAAAGCCTAGCGGGGGAATCCACGAGCAGTACTTC. It is translated as CASSLKPSGGIHEQYF. The chain links TRBV28 to TRBJ2-7, with 10 bases identical to TRBD2. Per the germline V gene, CDR1 is MDHEN and CDR2 is SYDVKM. The J segment lost 5 bases and the V segment lost 2 bases, leaving 9 bases of the junction unmatched. The CDR3 totals 16 residues.

The chain employs TRBV27 and TRBJ2-2, with 7 bases aligning to TRBD1. Germline trimming cut 5 bases from V and 5 bases from J; bases unmatched to any gene: 11. Germline assignment: CDR1 MNHEY and CDR2 SMNVEV (reference sequence). The length of the CDR3 is 16 residues. The CDR3 nucleotides read TGTGCCAGCAGTCGATTAGGGGGCTCTGGAACCGGGGAGCTGTTTTTT. The encoded protein is CASSRLGGSGTGELFF.

The CDR3 reads CASSLEGRRAEAFF. CDR3 DNA sequence: TGCGCCAGCAGCTTGGAAGGTCGGAGGGCTGAAGCTTTCTTT. This rearrangement joins TRBV5-1 to TRBJ1-1; D uncertain. The CDR3 is made up of 14 amino acids. The V gene lost 0 bases and the J gene lost 6 bases, with 12 bases spanning the gap. The germline CDR1 and CDR2 sequences are SGHRS and YFSETQ. The variable domain in full, completed from reference TRBV5-1 and TRBJ1-1, reads KAGVTQTPRYLIKTRGQQVTLSCSPISGHRSVSWYQQTPGQGLQFLFEYFSETQRNKGNFPGRFSGRQFSNSRSEMNVSTLELGDSALYLCASSLEGRRAEAFFGQGTRLTVV.

J is TRBJ2-4 and V is TRBV5-6; 7 nucleotides align to TRBD1. The CDR3 extends over 13 amino acids. The germline V gene has CDR1 SGHDT and CDR2 YYEEEE. Trimming took 4 bases from V and 7 from J; bases not matched to a gene: 5. In DNA form, the CDR3 reads TGTGCCAGCAGCCCCCAGGGACAGAACATTCAGTACTTC. Translating it yields CASSPQGQNIQYF. Complete variable domain (other parts from reference TRBV5-6 and TRBJ2-4): DAGVTQSPTHLIKTRGQQVTLRCSPKSGHDTVSWYQQALGQGPQFIFQYYEEEERQRGNFPDRFSGHQFPNYSSELNVNALLLGDSALYLCASSPQGQNIQYFGAGTRLSVL.

The chain is built from TRBV5-4 and TRBJ2-2; 12 bases match TRBD2. V trimming: 0 bases; J trimming: 5 bases; junction bases outside the gene matches: 8. Germline V gives CDR1 SGHNT, CDR2 YYREEE (reference sequence). The CDR3 covers 18 residues. The CDR3 DNA reads TGTGCCAGCAGCTTGGTTCCTAGCGGGGGGGCCAGTACCGGGGAGCTGTTTTTT. Protein: CASSLVPSGGASTGELFF.

The J gene is TRBJ2-3, the V gene TRBV19; TRBD1 matches 9 bases. The CDR3 is 14 residues long. CDR1 is LNHDA and CDR2 is SQIVND in the germline V gene (reference sequence). After removal of 3 bases from V and 3 bases from J, the junction contained 1 base not matched to a gene. CDR3 sequence: CASSMGQGTDTQYF. DNA for the CDR3: TGTGCCAGTAGTATGGGACAGGGTACAGATACGCAGTATTTT. The full variable domain, with the rest looked up from reference TRBV19 and TRBJ2-3, is DGGITQSPKYLFRKEGQNVTLSCEQNLNHDAMYWYRQDPGQGLRLIYYSQIVNDFQKGDIAEGYSVSREKKESFPLTVTSAQKNPTAFYLCASSMGQGTDTQYFGPGTRLTVL.

In its sample, this clone was seen once. The rearrangement uses TRBV6-4 and TRBJ1-1; D perhaps matches TRBD1 (6 bases). V lost 7 bases and J 1 base, leaving 13 bases between the germline ends. CDR3 length: 14 amino acids. Per the germline V gene, CDR1 is MRHNA and CDR2 is SNTAGT. The CDR3 DNA reads as TGTGCCAGCAACCCGACAGGCCGGAACACTGAAGCTTTCTTT. It encodes CASNPTGRNTEAFF.

This chain joins TRBV7-2 and TRBJ1-2; TRBD1 agrees at 8 bases. The V gene's germline CDR1 is SGHTA and CDR2 FQGNSA. The CDR3 loop spans 18 amino acids. V lost 5 bases to trimming and J lost 4 bases; unmatched junction nucleotides: 18. This CDR3 reads CASSAPGQGLQGSYGYTF. Written as DNA, the CDR3 is TGTGCCAGCAGCGCGCCCGGACAGGGCCTCCAGGGGAGCTATGGCTACACCTTC.

The gene calls are TRBV30 and TRBJ1-6; D uncertain. This CDR3 region has 14 residues. The germline V gene encodes CDR1 GTSNPN and CDR2 SVGIG (reference sequence). Trimming took 1 base from V and 10 from J, leaving 14 bases between them. The CDR3 DNA is TGTGCCTGGAGTGACAGCTTGTATGACTCACCCCTCCACTTT. Amino acids: CAWSDSLYDSPLHF.

The V and J genes are TRBV4-2 and TRBJ2-3, with 10 positions matching TRBD2. The CDR3 is 17 residues long. With V trimmed by 4 bases and J by 4 bases, 11 bases remained unmatched. CDR1 and CDR2 (germline): LGHNA, YNFKEQ. The CDR3 region is CASSRLSGGAGADTQYF. CDR3 DNA: TGTGCCAGCAGCCGGCTGAGCGGGGGGGCCGGGGCAGATACGCAGTATTTT.

The V call is TRBV3-1 (or the pseudogene TRBV3-2), the J call TRBJ2-2; possible D gene TRBD2, 6 bases. Trimming stripped 6 bases from V and 3 bases from J, with 14 bases between. The CDR3 sequence is 15 residues long. Per germline, CDR1 LGHDT and CDR2 YNNKEL (reference sequence). The CDR3 loop is CASRKGGEYTGELFF. The DNA of the CDR3 is TGTGCCAGCAGAAAAGGCGGGGAGTACACCGGGGAGCTGTTTTTT.

The chain employs TRBV30 and TRBJ1-5; possibly TRBD1 for D (5 bases). This CDR3 has 15 residues. Per the germline V gene, CDR1 is GTSNPN and CDR2 is SVGIG (reference sequence). Deletions cut 0 bases from V and 1 base from J, with 10 bases between. CDR3 sequence (DNA): TGTGCCTGGAGTGTACGGGCAGGGAGCAATCAGCCCCAGCATTTT. It translates to CAWSVRAGSNQPQHF.

The V gene is TRBV28, the J gene TRBJ1-3; 8 nucleotides match TRBD1. The CDR3 consists of 15 residues. With 3 bases clipped from V and 3 bases from J, the junction kept 4 bases outside the gene matches. Germline-derived CDR1 and CDR2 are MDHEN and SYDVKM. The CDR3 region has the DNA TGTGCCAGCAGTTTTGGAGGGACAGGTGGAAACACCATATATTTT. It encodes CASSFGGTGGNTIYF. Supplemented by reference TRBV28 and TRBJ1-3, the full variable domain reads DVKVTQSSRYLVKRTGEKVFLECVQDMDHENMFWYRQDPGLGLRLIYFSYDVKMKEKGDIPEGYSVSREKKERFSLILESASTNQTSMYLCASSFGGTGGNTIYFGEGSWLTVV.

This rearrangement joins TRBV28 to TRBJ1-2; no clear D gene. The CDR3 length is 14 residues. Germline CDR1 MDHEN, CDR2 SYDVKM. V dropped 7 bases and J dropped 1 base, with 13 bases sitting between them. The CDR3 DNA reads as TGTGCCAGCACCCTTAACAGAGATAACTATGGCTACACCTTC. It is translated as CASTLNRDNYGYTF.

The rearrangement links TRBV5-1 to TRBJ1-5, with TRBD1 matching over 7 bases. This CDR3 comprises 14 residues. The V and J ends lost 1 base and 5 bases, in that order; junction bases with no gene match: 3. In germline, CDR1 is SGHRS, CDR2 YFSETQ. CDR3 coding DNA: TGCGCCAGCAGCTTGACAGGGGCGGATCAGCCCCAGCATTTT. Amino acids: CASSLTGADQPQHF. Looking up the rest from reference TRBV5-1 and TRBJ1-5 gives the full variable domain: KAGVTQTPRYLIKTRGQQVTLSCSPISGHRSVSWYQQTPGQGLQFLFEYFSETQRNKGNFPGRFSGRQFSNSRSEMNVSTLELGDSALYLCASSLTGADQPQHFGDGTRLSIL.

The rearrangement links TRBV15 to TRBJ1-1; 8 bases line up with TRBD1. Germline trimming cut 6 bases from V and 1 base from J; bases unmatched to any gene: 10. The CDR3 contains 16 residues. From germline, CDR1 is LNHNV and CDR2 YYDKDF (reference sequence). This CDR3 reads CATRHRDRFKNTEAFF. CDR3 bases: TGTGCCACCAGGCATAGGGACAGGTTTAAGAACACTGAAGCTTTCTTT.